This T cell receptor beta chain was recovered during a study of Ad26.COV2.S vaccination and SARS-CoV-2 variants. Study-wide points: Non-spike TCR breadth was similar in vaccine and placebo recipients. Once vaccination had occurred, spike-specific CD8+ and CD4+ T cell responses reportedly showed substantial breadth.

TCRdb's table, derived via immunoSEQ multiplex PCR, lists solely in-frame clones and lacks some. The table lists a few hundred thousand clones, around 85% of them singletons, with just under 3% in the top ten. Germline V lookup: CDR1 SGHKS, CDR2 YYEKEE (reference sequence). V was pared by 4 bases and J by 1 base, with 7 bases of the junction left unmatched. This CDR3 region has 16 residues. Noted treatment: roughly 19 received Ad26.COV2.S at low or high dose, single or two shots; about 5 received placebo; per-sample allocation not given. Sample collection was performed on day 63 after the first vaccine or placebo injection. Concerning this clone: Its specificity is unknown.

The sample was peripheral blood, taken in a trial of Ad26.COV2.S vaccine versus placebo. The sequence was obtained from a person aged 18 to 59 who received the Ad26.COV2.S COVID-19 vaccine or a placebo. This chain links TRBV5-5 with TRBJ2-2; TRBD2 matches 7 bases. CDR3 DNA: TGTGCCAGCAGCCCCGTGGCTAGCGGGAACACCGGGGAGCTGTTTTTT. Amino acids: CASSPVASGNTGELFF.